Included here is one T cell receptor (beta chain) sequence, with context. The antigen is unknown. CDR3 length: 12 residues. The V gene's germline CDR1 is SGHAT and CDR2 FQNNGV. Trimming cost V 5 bases and J 7 bases, with 11 bases left between them. The data were taken from a study of blood T cells in healthy people across ages. The authors ran a second PCR of about 7 to 11 cycles using a sample-barcoded 5' primer and a J-beta primer mix. TCRdb analysed the 5' RACE reads with MiXCR anew, one entry per CDR3 protein. The table records roughly 1 million distinct CDR3 sequences, approximately 25% of them present only once. Study-level findings and limits: Possibly confounding the expanded clonotype changes was the fact that donor CMV status was unknown. More naive CD4+ cells and higher diversity marked long-lived donors relative to aged donors.

These data were also filed under a second study, of T cells of mothers and their children.

The source of this sequence is a girl aged 2 to 9 in good health. Sample: blood. The rearrangement joins TRBV11-2 to TRBJ2-5, with unresolved D. CDR3 protein: CASSRDTMTQYF. Written as DNA, the CDR3 is TGTGCCAGCAGCCGCGACACTATGACCCAGTACTTC.